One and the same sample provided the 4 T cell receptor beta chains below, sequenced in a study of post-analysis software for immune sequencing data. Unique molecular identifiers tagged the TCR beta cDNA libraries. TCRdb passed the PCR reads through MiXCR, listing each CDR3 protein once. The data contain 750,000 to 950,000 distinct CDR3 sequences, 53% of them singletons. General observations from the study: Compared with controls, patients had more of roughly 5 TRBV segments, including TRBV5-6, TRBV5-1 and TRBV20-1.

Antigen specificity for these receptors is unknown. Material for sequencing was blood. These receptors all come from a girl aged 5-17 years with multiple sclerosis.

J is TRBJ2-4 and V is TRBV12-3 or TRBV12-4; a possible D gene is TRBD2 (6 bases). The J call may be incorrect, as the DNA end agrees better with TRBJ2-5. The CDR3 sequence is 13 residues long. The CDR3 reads CASSQAGQETQYF. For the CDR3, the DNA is TGTGCCAGCAGTCAAGCGGGCCAAGAGACCCAGTACTTC.

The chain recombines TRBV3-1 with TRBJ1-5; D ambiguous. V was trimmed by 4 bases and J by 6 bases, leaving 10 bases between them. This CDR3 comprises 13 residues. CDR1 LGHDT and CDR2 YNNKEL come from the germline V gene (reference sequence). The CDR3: CASSPEWGQPQHF. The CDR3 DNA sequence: TGTGCCAGCAGCCCCGAATGGGGTCAGCCCCAGCATTTT.

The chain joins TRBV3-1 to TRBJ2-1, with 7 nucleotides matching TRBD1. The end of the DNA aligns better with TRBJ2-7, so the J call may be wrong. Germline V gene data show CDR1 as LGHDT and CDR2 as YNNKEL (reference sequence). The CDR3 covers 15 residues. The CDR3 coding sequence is TGTGCCAGCAGCCTTGGACAGGAGGCGTACAATGAGCAGTACTTC. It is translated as CASSLGQEAYNEQYF.

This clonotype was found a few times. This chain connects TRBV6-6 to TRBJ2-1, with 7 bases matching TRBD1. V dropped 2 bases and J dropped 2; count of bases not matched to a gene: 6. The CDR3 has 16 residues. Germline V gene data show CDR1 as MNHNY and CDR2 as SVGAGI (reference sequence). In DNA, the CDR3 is TGTGCCAGCAGTTACGGGGAGACAGGGCCCTACAATGAGCAGTTCTTC. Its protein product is CASSYGETGPYNEQFF.